The 14 T cell receptor beta chains below were found in one sample sequenced in a study of immune evolution from preneoplasia to lung adenocarcinoma. Assay: immunoSEQ multiplex PCR; the TCRdb copy retains only in-frame clones and omits some. The sample holds thousands of clones, over 70% seen once. Sequencing used FFPE adjacent normal lung tissue. The receptors derive from a person aged 65 to 85 with lung adenocarcinoma.

Here the CDR3 DNA reads TGCAGCGTTGTCGGCAGGGACAGCTACGAGCAGTACTTC. The encoded protein is CSVVGRDSYEQYF. The V and J genes are TRBV29-1 and TRBJ2-7; TRBD1 matches 7 bases. V lost 4 bases to trimming and J lost 3 bases; unmatched junction nucleotides: 6. Germline CDR1 is SQVTM and CDR2 is ANQGSEA. There are 13 residues in the CDR3.

This clone is a singleton in its sample. The rearrangement joins TRBV5-1 to TRBJ2-1; D gene ambiguous. CDR3 length: 13 amino acids. Germline V gives CDR1 SGHRS, CDR2 YFSETQ. Trimming left V 0 bases short and J 12 bases short, with 13 bases between. The CDR3 is CASSLADPGGQFF. As DNA, the CDR3 is TGCGCCAGCAGCTTGGCGGATCCCGGCGGGCAGTTCTTC.

The rearrangement joins TRBV6-5 to TRBJ1-4; 8 bases fit TRBD1. V lost 4 bases and J lost 5; bases outside the gene matches: 3. The CDR3 has 14 residues. The germline V gene has CDR1 MNHEY and CDR2 SVGAGI. The CDR3 DNA reads TGTGCCAGCAGTTGGGGACAGGAAAATGAAAAACTGTTTTTT. Translation: CASSWGQENEKLFF.

This sequence joins TRBV7-9 and TRBJ2-7; 9 bases fit TRBD1. This CDR3 spans 15 amino acids. Trimming took 1 base from V and 5 from J; bases not matched to a gene: 6. Germline CDR1 reads SEHNR; CDR2 reads FQNEAQ (reference sequence). The CDR3 is CASSLGGQGRHEQYF. The CDR3 DNA follows: TGTGCCAGCAGCTTAGGGGGACAGGGTCGGCACGAGCAGTACTTC.

The gene calls are TRBV19 and TRBJ1-4, with a possible D match to TRBD1 (6 bases). The germline V and J ends were trimmed by 5 bases and 8 bases, with 15 bases remaining between them. CDR1 and CDR2 (germline): LNHDA, SQIVND (reference sequence). The CDR3 covers 14 residues. The CDR3 loop reads CASSFNRVEEKLFF. The CDR3 DNA sequence: TGTGCCAGTAGTTTTAACAGGGTGGAGGAAAAACTGTTTTTT. Variable domain in full (rest from reference TRBV19 and TRBJ1-4): DGGITQSPKYLFRKEGQNVTLSCEQNLNHDAMYWYRQDPGQGLRLIYYSQIVNDFQKGDIAEGYSVSREKKESFPLTVTSAQKNPTAFYLCASSFNRVEEKLFFGSGTQLSVL.

The genes are TRBV14 and TRBJ2-2; D is unresolved. The germline gives CDR1 SGHDN, CDR2 FVKESK. Trimming took off 1 base at V and 0 bases at J, with 6 bases between the two ends. CDR3 length: 15 amino acids. CDR3 amino acids: CASSQGLANTGELFF. DNA for the CDR3: TGTGCCAGCAGCCAAGGTCTAGCGAACACCGGGGAGCTGTTTTTT.

This clone was observed a single time. The chain carries TRBV29-1 and TRBJ2-3; D is unclear. This CDR3 contains 13 residues. Germline CDR1 and CDR2: SQVTM and ANQGSEA. V lost 3 bases to trimming and J lost 0 bases, with 7 bases between them. CDR3 sequence (DNA): TGCAGCGTTGACTCCCTTAGCACAGATACGCAGTATTTT. It yields the protein CSVDSLSTDTQYF.

The chain has TRBV28 and TRBJ2-3; no definite D call. From germline, CDR1 is MDHEN and CDR2 SYDVKM. There are 13 residues in the CDR3. Trimming removed 5 bases from V and 3 bases from J, with 9 bases in between. The CDR3 region has the DNA TGTGCCAGCAGTCCGTCCGGGACAGATACGCAGTATTTT. Its protein is CASSPSGTDTQYF.

The gene calls are TRBV28 and TRBJ1-3; D uncertain. CDR1 is MDHEN and CDR2 is SYDVKM in the germline V gene. V lost 5 bases and J lost 4, with 15 bases in between. The CDR3 runs 15 residues. The CDR3 DNA reads as TGTGCCAGCAGTCTCGTCACCCCCTCAGGAAACACCATATATTTT. Protein sequence: CASSLVTPSGNTIYF.

A word on this clone: An end of the junction differs from the germline gene, which may be a read error. The chain links TRBV4-3 to TRBJ2-7; D is perhaps TRBD1 (6 bases). The germline V gene encodes CDR1 LGHNA and CDR2 YSLEER. This CDR3 contains 12 residues. CDR3 protein: CASSQDDRKQYF. CDR3 in DNA: TGCGCCAGCAGCCAAGATGACAGGAAGCAATACTTC.

The chain carries TRBV30 and TRBJ2-3, with TRBD2 identical over 9 bases. Unmatched junction bases numbered 5, after V lost 5 bases and J lost 2 bases. The CDR3 is 14 amino acids. Germline CDR1 reads GTSNPN; CDR2 reads SVGIG (reference sequence). The CDR3 DNA reads as TGTGCCTGGGCCAGCGGGAGGCCCACAGATACGCAGTATTTT. Its translation: CAWASGRPTDTQYF.

This clone was counted once. The rearrangement links TRBV18 to TRBJ2-1, with 10 bases matching TRBD2. The CDR3 is 20 amino acids. Germline trimming cut 1 base from V and 7 bases from J; bases unmatched to any gene: 19. CDR1 is KGHSH, CDR2 LQKENI, per germline. CDR3 coding DNA: TGTGCCAGCTCACCACGTAGGTTCGGCCAAGCGGGAGGGAATGGGAATGAGCAGTTCTTC. This sequence encodes CASSPRRFGQAGGNGNEQFF.

The chain links TRBV30 to TRBJ1-3; D is unresolved. In germline, CDR1 is GTSNPN, CDR2 SVGIG (reference sequence). The CDR3 loop spans 14 amino acids. Trimming took off 3 bases at V and 2 bases at J, with 11 bases between the two ends. For the CDR3, the DNA is TGTGCCTGGAGAACACCGTACCCTGGAAACACCATATATTTT. Encoded protein: CAWRTPYPGNTIYF.

The chain is built from TRBV5-1 and TRBJ1-3; D is uncertain. This CDR3 has 15 residues. CDR1 and CDR2 (germline): SGHRS, YFSETQ. Trimming left V 0 bases short and J 0 bases short, with 7 bases between. Written as DNA, the CDR3 is TGCGCCAGCAGCTTGGCGGGTGACTCTGGAAACACCATATATTTT. This translates into CASSLAGDSGNTIYF.